This T cell receptor (beta chain) was identified in a study of patients and donors after allogeneic stem cell transplantation (dated by TCRdb to 2020 to 2021). The CDR3 runs 15 residues from the cysteine to the phenylalanine. The only DNA kept is the CDR3, 45 bases in frame from the first base. For CDR1 and CDR2, the germline V gene (reference sequence) lists MNHEY and SMNVEV. Ends trimmed: V by 5 bases, J by 5 bases; bases unmatched to a gene: 7. As regards this clonotype: The specificity of this receptor is unknown. Base qualities are missing; no much larger clone stands one base away.

Preparation of the library involved RT-PCR. The sequencing machine was a NextSeq 550. The raw public data were reprocessed by TCRdb itself: fastp quality trimming at Q25, MiXCR clonotype calling, in-frame beta chains only. Rows are combined by CDR3 protein, so each entry shows the most common genes and DNA. For this sample the table gives fewer than 200,000 distinct CDR3 sequences, of which over 25% were detected only once. The ten largest clones add up to around 3% of the sample. The sequenced material came from blood, either unsorted or a sorted T cell fraction (not recorded which). The receptor's source is a human donor who was either an allogeneic HSCT recipient or a stem cell or donor lymphocyte infusion donor (not recorded which). It is not recorded whose cells these are; they may come from a transplant donor. Recombination linked TRBV27 to TRBJ2-2, with 8 middle bases fitting TRBD2. The CDR3 amino acid sequence is: CASSPLSGVTGELFF. The nucleotide sequence is given as TGTGCCAGCAGTCCCCTTAGCGGGGTGACCGGGGAGCTGTTTTTT.